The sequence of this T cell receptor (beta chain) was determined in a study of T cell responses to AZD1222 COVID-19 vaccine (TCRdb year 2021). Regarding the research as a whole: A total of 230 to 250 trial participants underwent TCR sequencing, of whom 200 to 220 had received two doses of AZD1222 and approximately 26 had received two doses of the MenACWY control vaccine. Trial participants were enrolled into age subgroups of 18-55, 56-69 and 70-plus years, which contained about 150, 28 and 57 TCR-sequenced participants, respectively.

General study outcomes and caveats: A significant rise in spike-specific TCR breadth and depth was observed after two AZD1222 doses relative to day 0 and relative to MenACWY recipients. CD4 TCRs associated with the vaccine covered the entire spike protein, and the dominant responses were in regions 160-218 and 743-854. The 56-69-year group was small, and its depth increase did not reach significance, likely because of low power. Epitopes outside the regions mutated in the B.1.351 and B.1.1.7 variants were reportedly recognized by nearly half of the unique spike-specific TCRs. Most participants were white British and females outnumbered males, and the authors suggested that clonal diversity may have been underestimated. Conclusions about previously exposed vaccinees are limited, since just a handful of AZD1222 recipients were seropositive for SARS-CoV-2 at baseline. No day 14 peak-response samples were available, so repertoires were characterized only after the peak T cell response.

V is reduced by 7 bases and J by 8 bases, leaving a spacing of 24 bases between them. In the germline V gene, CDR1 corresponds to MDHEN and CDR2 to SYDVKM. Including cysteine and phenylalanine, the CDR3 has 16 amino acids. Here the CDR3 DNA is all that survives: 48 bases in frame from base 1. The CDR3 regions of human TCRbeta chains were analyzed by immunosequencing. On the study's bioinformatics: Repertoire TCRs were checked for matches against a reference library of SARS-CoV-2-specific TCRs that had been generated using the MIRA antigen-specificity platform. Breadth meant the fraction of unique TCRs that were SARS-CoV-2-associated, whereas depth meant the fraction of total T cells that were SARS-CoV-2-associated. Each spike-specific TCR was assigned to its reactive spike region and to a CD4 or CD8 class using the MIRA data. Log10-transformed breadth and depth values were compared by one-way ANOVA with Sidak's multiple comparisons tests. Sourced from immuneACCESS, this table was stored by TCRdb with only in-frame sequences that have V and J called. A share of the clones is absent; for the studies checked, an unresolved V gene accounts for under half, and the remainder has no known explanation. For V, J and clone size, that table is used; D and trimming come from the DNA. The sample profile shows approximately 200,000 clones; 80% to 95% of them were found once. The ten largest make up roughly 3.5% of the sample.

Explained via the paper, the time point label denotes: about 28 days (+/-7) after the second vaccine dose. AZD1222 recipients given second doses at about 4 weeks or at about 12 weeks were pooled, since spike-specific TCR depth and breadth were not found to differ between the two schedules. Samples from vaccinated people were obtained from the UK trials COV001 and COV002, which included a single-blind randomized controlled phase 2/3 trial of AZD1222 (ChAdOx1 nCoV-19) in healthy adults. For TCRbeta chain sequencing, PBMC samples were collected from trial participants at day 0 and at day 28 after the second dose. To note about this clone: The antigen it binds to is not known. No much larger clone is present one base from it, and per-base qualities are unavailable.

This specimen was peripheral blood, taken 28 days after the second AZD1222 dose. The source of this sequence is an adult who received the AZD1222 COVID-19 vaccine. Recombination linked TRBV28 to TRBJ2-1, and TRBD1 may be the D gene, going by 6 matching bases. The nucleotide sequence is TGTGCCAGCACCACCTACCCCGACAGGAGGACGGATGAGCAGTTCTTC. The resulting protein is CASTTYPDRRTDEQFF.